What follows are 21 T cell receptor beta chains derived from one specimen sequenced in a study of cytomegalovirus exposure and HLA in healthy donors. Amplification used 60 Vbeta primers and 13 Jbeta primers. Generated by immunoSEQ multiplex PCR, the TCRdb table keeps only in-frame clones and is missing some. The table lists 150,000 or so clones, approximately 80% of them singletons. Sample: PBMCs. The receptors stem from a male donor in good health and CMV-seronegative.

This clone was observed a few times. The V call is TRBV29-1, the J call TRBJ1-2, with 8 bases matching TRBD1. J lost 8 bases, V lost 4 bases, and 9 bases had no gene match. CDR3 length equals 13 residues. CDR1 SQVTM and CDR2 ANQGSEA come from the germline V gene. CDR3 in amino acids: CSVGSDRVGGYTF. The CDR3 nucleotides are TGCAGCGTTGGATCGGACAGGGTGGGAGGCTACACCTTC.

The gene calls are TRBV7-2 and TRBJ2-3, with 7 bases lining up with TRBD1. Trimming at V came to 4 bases and at J to 6 bases, leaving 4 bases not matched to a gene. This CDR3 is built from 13 residues. CDR1 is SGHTA, CDR2 FQGNSA, per germline. The CDR3 sequence is CASSSQGYDTQYF. The CDR3 DNA reads as TGTGCCAGCAGCTCACAGGGGTACGATACGCAGTATTTT.

This clone has a single count. The junction departs from germline at one end; a sequencing error may be responsible. J is TRBJ1-1 and V is TRBV7-9; D is ambiguous. The germline gives CDR1 SEHNR, CDR2 FQNEAQ (reference sequence). The CDR3 is 14 amino acids. The CDR3 DNA sequence: TGTTCCAGCAGCTTAGGACGGGGAAACACTGAAGCTTTCTTT. Protein: CSSSLGRGNTEAFF.

On this clone: A junction boundary mismatches the germline segment, possibly from a read error. The CDR3 protein is CASSLTGSTDTQYF. Here the CDR3 DNA reads TGTGCTAGCAGCTTAACAGGAAGCACAGATACGCAGTATTTT. The rearrangement uses TRBV7-7 and TRBJ2-3, with D perhaps matching TRBD1 (5 bases). The germline V gene has CDR1 SSHAT and CDR2 FNYEAQ (reference sequence). The CDR3 runs 14 residues. The whole variable domain, filled in from reference TRBV7-7 and TRBJ2-3, reads GAGVSQSPRYKVTKRGQDVTLRCDPISSHATLYWYQQALGQGPEFLTYFNYEAQPDKSGLPSDRFSAERPEGSISTLTIQRTEQRDSAMYRCASSLTGSTDTQYFGPGTRLTVL.

This clone came up a few times. V gene TRBV5-4 combines with J gene TRBJ1-1; perhaps TRBD1 as D (5 bases). V was trimmed by 3 bases and J by 1 base, leaving 16 bases between them. Germline CDR1 and CDR2: SGHNT and YYREEE (reference sequence). This CDR3 has 16 residues. In DNA form, the CDR3 reads TGTGCCAGCAGCTGGGGGGGAGGGCGTGGGAACACTGAAGCTTTCTTT. It is translated as CASSWGGGRGNTEAFF. The full variable domain, its missing parts supplied by reference TRBV5-4 and TRBJ1-1, is ETGVTQSPTHLIKTRGQQVTLRCSSQSGHNTVSWYQQALGQGPQFIFQYYREEENGRGNFPPRFSGLQFPNYSSELNVNALELDDSALYLCASSWGGGRGNTEAFFGQGTRLTVV.

The table lists this clone with a few counts. The chain uses TRBV9 and TRBJ2-2; TRBD1 agrees at 7 bases. The CDR3 covers 15 residues. Germline V CDR1 and CDR2: SGDLS, YYNGEE. V shed 2 bases, J shed 4 bases, and the junction held 5 bases outside the gene matches. This CDR3 is CASSVKGAGTGELFF. The CDR3, as DNA: TGTGCCAGCAGCGTTAAGGGGGCGGGCACCGGGGAGCTGTTTTTT.

The J gene is TRBJ2-7, the V gene TRBV27, with D possibly matching TRBD1 (6 bases). The germline gives CDR1 MNHEY, CDR2 SMNVEV (reference sequence). V lost 7 bases and J lost 1, with 17 bases in between. The length of the CDR3 is 15 residues. Written as DNA, the CDR3 is TGTGCCAGCAACCTTCGGGCAGGGGCGTCCTACGAGCAGTACTTC. It codes for CASNLRAGASYEQYF.

The genes are TRBV2 and TRBJ1-5, with 7 bases matching TRBD1. The CDR3 contains 15 residues. Losses at the gene ends were 6 bases for V and 1 base for J; bases not matched to a gene: 6. Germline V gives CDR1 SNHLY, CDR2 FYNNEI. The CDR3 nucleotides read TGTGCCAGCAGCTCGGGACAGCTCAGCAATCAGCCCCAGCATTTT. Its translation: CASSSGQLSNQPQHF.

The genes are TRBV7-2 and TRBJ2-3; possibly TRBD2 for D (5 bases). The ends were cut back, 5 bases at V and 6 bases at J, with 18 bases in the middle. The CDR3 consists of 15 residues. CDR1 SGHTA and CDR2 FQGNSA come from the germline V gene. CDR3 in amino acids: CASSPRTGIVDTQYF. CDR3 DNA: TGTGCCAGCAGCCCAAGGACGGGGATAGTGGATACGCAGTATTTT.

This rearrangement joins TRBV19 to TRBJ2-7; 12 nucleotides match TRBD2. Losses at the gene ends were 4 bases for V and 6 bases for J; bases not matched to a gene: 7. This CDR3 is 15 amino acids long. The germline V gene encodes CDR1 LNHDA and CDR2 SQIVND (reference sequence). This CDR3 reads CASSTSSGRAVEQYF. The CDR3 DNA follows: TGTGCCAGTAGTACGTCTAGCGGGAGGGCCGTCGAGCAGTACTTC. The full variable domain, completed using reference TRBV19 and TRBJ2-7, is DGGITQSPKYLFRKEGQNVTLSCEQNLNHDAMYWYRQDPGQGLRLIYYSQIVNDFQKGDIAEGYSVSREKKESFPLTVTSAQKNPTAFYLCASSTSSGRAVEQYFGPGTRLTVT.

The chain uses TRBV12-5 and TRBJ1-1, with 8 bases matching TRBD1. CDR1 is LGHNT, CDR2 FRNRAP, per germline. V lost 1 base, J lost 4 bases, and 2 bases stayed unmatched. This CDR3 spans 14 amino acids. CDR3 loop: CASGLADRGTEAFF. The CDR3, as DNA: TGTGCTAGTGGTTTGGCCGACAGGGGCACTGAAGCTTTCTTT.

The rearrangement links TRBV25-1 to TRBJ2-1; maybe TRBD2 (5 bases). Germline CDR1 and CDR2: MGHDK and SYGVNS. V was clipped by 1 base and J by 1 base, with 11 bases between them. CDR3 length: 16 residues. The chain's CDR3 is CASSESGSPSYNEQFF. The CDR3 bases are TGTGCCAGCAGTGAATCGGGGAGTCCTTCCTACAATGAGCAGTTCTTC.

The rearrangement uses TRBV2 and TRBJ2-7; possible D gene TRBD1, 6 bases. This CDR3 spans 14 amino acids. Trimming left V 8 bases short and J 4 bases short, with 18 bases between. Germline V gives CDR1 SNHLY, CDR2 FYNNEI. The chain's CDR3 is CASEGETDGYEQYF. In DNA form, the CDR3 reads TGTGCCAGCGAGGGGGAAACCGACGGATACGAGCAGTACTTC.

The chain is built from TRBV7-6 and TRBJ2-2; TRBD2 aligns across 14 bases. Trimming cost V 1 base and J 7 bases; bases outside gene matches: 11. The CDR3 totals 19 residues. Per germline, CDR1 SGHVS and CDR2 FNYEAQ. CDR3 in DNA: TGTGCCAGCAGCTTAGATTGGGGAGGACTAGCGGGAGGCATCGGGGAGCTGTTTTTT. Amino acid sequence: CASSLDWGGLAGGIGELFF.

The genes are TRBV28 and TRBJ1-6; no firm D call. Germline assignment: CDR1 MDHEN and CDR2 SYDVKM. The CDR3 has 13 residues. The V gene lost 11 bases and the J gene lost 4 bases, with 12 bases spanning the gap. CDR3 protein: CASRASYNSPLHF. The CDR3 region has the DNA TGTGCCTCGAGGGCCAGTTATAATTCACCCCTCCACTTT.

This chain uses TRBV7-2 with TRBJ2-1; 7 positions agree with TRBD2. The CDR3 length is 14 residues. The V and J ends lost 7 bases and 0 bases, in that order; junction bases with no gene match: 3. Germline loops: CDR1 SGHTA, CDR2 FQGNSA. CDR3 protein: CASTRTSSYNEQFF. Here the CDR3 DNA reads TGTGCCAGCACCCGGACTAGCTCCTACAATGAGCAGTTCTTC.

This CDR3 reads CASSLGQGGPQETQYF. In DNA, the CDR3 is TGTGCCAGCAGCTTGGGGCAGGGGGGACCCCAAGAGACCCAGTACTTC. The chain couples TRBV5-8 to TRBJ2-5, with D possibly being TRBD1 (7 bases). Trimming removed 0 bases at V and 1 base at J, with 13 bases between. The germline V gene has CDR1 SGHTS and CDR2 YDEGEE. This CDR3 is 16 amino acids long. Full variable domain (missing parts from reference TRBV5-8 and TRBJ2-5): EAGVTQSPTHLIKTRGQQATLRCSPISGHTSVYWYQQALGLGLQFLLWYDEGEERNRGNFPPRFSGRQFPNYSSELNVNALELEDSALYLCASSLGQGGPQETQYFGPGTRLLVL.

The V gene is TRBV27, the J gene TRBJ2-1; possible D gene TRBD2, 5 bases. The CDR3 covers 12 residues. CDR1 and CDR2 (germline): MNHEY, SMNVEV (reference sequence). Trimming cost V 4 bases and J 10 bases, with 11 bases left between them. The CDR3 loop reads CASSSRDPEQFF. CDR3 nucleotide sequence: TGTGCCAGCAGTTCACGGGATCCAGAGCAGTTCTTC.

The chain is built from TRBV19 and TRBJ1-1, with D unresolved. The length of the CDR3 is 16 residues. CDR1 LNHDA and CDR2 SQIVND come from the germline V gene (reference sequence). Trimming removed 4 bases at V and 2 bases at J, with 17 bases between. Here the CDR3 reads CASSSLSRLGNTEAFF. CDR3 bases: TGTGCCAGTAGTAGCCTATCTAGACTTGGAAACACTGAAGCTTTCTTT.

The sample holds one count of this clone. The CDR3, as DNA: TGTGCAAGTCGGCGCCTCCTAGCGGGGGGCGGAGGGTGCGAGCAGTACTTC. Translated: CASRRLLAGGGGCEQYF. The chain carries TRBV12-2 and TRBJ2-7; whether TRBD2, the table's D call, matches the DNA was not checked. TRBV12-2 is assigned pseudogene status. The CDR3 length is 17 residues.

The chain carries TRBV7-2 and TRBJ2-1; TRBD2 matches 10 bases. The V gene's germline CDR1 is SGHTA and CDR2 FQGNSA. The V and J ends lost 1 base and 9 bases, in that order; junction bases with no gene match: 9. The CDR3 has 16 residues. CDR3 DNA sequence: TGTGCCAGCAGCTTAGGTACTAGCGGGGCCAGGGGTGAGCAGTTCTTC. It codes for CASSLGTSGARGEQFF.